The 20 T cell receptor beta chains presented below share a single source sample, sequenced in a study of early T cells in non-severe SARS-CoV-2 infection. TCRdb used MiXCR to reprocess the 5' RACE reads, holding one entry per CDR3 protein. The sample lists 42,000 or so distinct CDR3 sequences; approximately 5.9% were seen once. The material sequenced was whole blood, taken at baseline. The receptors were sampled from an adult who was a healthcare worker with PCR-confirmed SARS-CoV-2 infection or an uninfected control (not recorded which).

This clonotype was found many times. The rearrangement uses TRBV20-1 and TRBJ1-1, with D possibly being TRBD1 (5 bases). The V gene lost 3 bases and the J gene lost 1 base, with 12 bases spanning the gap. Germline lookup yields CDR1 DFQATT and CDR2 SNEGSKA (reference sequence). This CDR3 spans 14 amino acids. CDR3 in amino acids: CSARMGRANTEAFF. In DNA, the CDR3 is TGCAGTGCTAGGATGGGCAGGGCGAACACTGAAGCTTTCTTT.

The sample holds many counts of this clonotype. The chain uses TRBV7-2 and TRBJ1-6, with TRBD1 matching over 7 bases. The CDR3 loop spans 14 amino acids. Per germline, CDR1 SGHTA and CDR2 FQGNSA. After removal of 5 bases from V and 7 bases from J, the junction contained 5 bases not matched to a gene. DNA for the CDR3: TGTGCCAGCAGCCCGGGACAGATGAATTCACCCCTCCACTTT. This gives the protein CASSPGQMNSPLHF.

By proportion, this clonotype is medium-sized. The chain recombines TRBV6-2 or TRBV6-3 with TRBJ2-3; 7 bases fit TRBD2. Germline values: CDR1 MNHEY, CDR2 SVGEGT. V gave up 1 base and J gave up 4 bases; unmatched junction bases: 8. The CDR3 covers 16 residues. The CDR3: CASSYYRTRGADTQYF. The DNA of the CDR3 is TGTGCCAGCAGTTACTATCGGACTAGAGGAGCAGATACGCAGTATTTT.

This clonotype was seen ten or more times. The chain is built from TRBV6-1 and TRBJ2-3; D not resolved. The CDR3 loop spans 13 amino acids. V lost 3 bases, J lost 1 base, and 5 bases lay in between. CDR1 and CDR2 (germline): MNHNS, SASEGT. CDR3 region: CASSDIGTDTQYF. CDR3 in DNA: TGTGCCAGCAGTGACATTGGCACAGATACGCAGTATTTT.

This clonotype has at least ten counts. The rearrangement joins TRBV7-9 to TRBJ2-3; 10 positions agree with TRBD1. The length of the CDR3 is 15 residues. Germline V gene lookup returns CDR1 SEHNR and CDR2 FQNEAQ (reference sequence). J was trimmed by 1 base and V by 6 bases; bases with no gene match: 4. The CDR3 sequence: CASRAGTGGTDTQYF. DNA of the CDR3: TGTGCCAGCAGGGCCGGGACAGGGGGCACAGATACGCAGTATTTT.

As regards this clonotype: It may be a read error: a sequence one base away is much more abundant. This chain uses TRBV6-5 with TRBJ1-6; D not certain. CDR1 and CDR2 (germline): MNHEY, SVGAGI. This CDR3 has 15 amino acids. The CDR3: CDSSGFTSYNSPLHF. The DNA of the CDR3 is TGTGACAGCAGTGGGTTCACCTCCTATAATTCACCCCTCCACTTT.

In this sample, this clonotype turned up many times. The chain is built from TRBV12-3 or TRBV12-4 and TRBJ1-1, with D possibly matching TRBD1 (5 bases). Trimming pared 6 bases from V and 0 bases from J, leaving 11 bases between. The CDR3 is 14 residues long. Here the CDR3 reads CASRLGPMNTEAFF. The DNA for the CDR3 is TGTGCCAGCAGATTGGGACCGATGAACACTGAAGCTTTCTTT.

At least ten counts were recorded for this clonotype. The rearrangement uses TRBV6-5 and TRBJ2-2, with 8 bases identical to TRBD2. Germline-derived CDR1 and CDR2 are MNHEY and SVGAGI. V shed 4 bases and J 5 bases; nucleotides not matched to a gene: 9. This CDR3 region has 16 residues. The CDR3 loop is CASSSSGTRWTGELFF. CDR3 nucleotide sequence: TGTGCCAGCAGTTCATCCGGGACTAGGTGGACCGGGGAGCTGTTTTTT.

There are many counts of this clonotype. The chain couples TRBV12-3 or TRBV12-4 to TRBJ2-3, with 11 bases lining up with TRBD2. Germline trimming cut 5 bases from V and 1 base from J; bases unmatched to any gene: 5. The length of the CDR3 is 16 residues. This chain's CDR3 is CASSRLAGKGTDTQYF. The CDR3 nucleotides read TGTGCCAGCAGTCGACTAGCGGGGAAAGGCACAGATACGCAGTATTTT.

This clonotype came up many times. This chain joins TRBV7-8 and TRBJ1-1; D unclear. V lost 2 bases and J lost 0, with 4 bases in between. Germline loops: CDR1 SGHVS, CDR2 FQNEAQ. The CDR3 is 13 residues long. The DNA of the CDR3 is TGTGCCAGCAGCTTAATCATGAACACTGAAGCTTTCTTT. It codes for CASSLIMNTEAFF.

V and J are TRBV29-1 and TRBJ2-5, with D hard to call. Germline lookup yields CDR1 SQVTM and CDR2 ANQGSEA. Trimming cost V 2 bases and J 5 bases, with 12 bases left between them. This CDR3 has 13 residues. CDR3 DNA sequence: TGCAGCGTTGAAAGGCAGTATGCGGAGACCCAGTACTTC. Its protein product is CSVERQYAETQYF. The entire variable domain, with the rest obtained from reference TRBV29-1 and TRBJ2-5, is as follows: SAVISQKPSRDICQRGTSLTIQCQVDSQVTMMFWYRQQPGQSLTLIATANQGSEATYESGFVIDKFPISRPNLTFSTLTVSNMSPEDSSIYLCSVERQYAETQYFGPGTRLLVL.

This clonotype was counted ten times or more. The chain combines TRBV2 with TRBJ1-5; D remains unclear. The CDR3 is made up of 12 amino acids. The germline V and J ends were trimmed by 6 bases and 1 base, with 4 bases remaining between them. Germline-derived CDR1 and CDR2 are SNHLY and FYNNEI. CDR3 in amino acids: CASRESNQPQHF. Here the CDR3 DNA reads TGTGCCAGCAGGGAGAGCAATCAGCCCCAGCATTTT.

This clonotype was observed a few times. The chain carries TRBV6-6 and TRBJ1-3; D uncertain. V lost 3 bases and J lost 8, with 5 bases in between. This CDR3 contains 11 residues. Germline CDR1 is MNHNY and CDR2 is SVGAGI (reference sequence). The CDR3 bases are TGTGCCAGCAGTTATGGGGACACCATATATTTT. It translates to CASSYGDTIYF.

This clonotype was found many times. The chain couples TRBV2 to TRBJ2-5; 7 nucleotides agree with TRBD2. The CDR3 has 15 amino acids. Per germline, CDR1 SNHLY and CDR2 FYNNEI. Germline trimming cut 4 bases from V and 5 bases from J; bases unmatched to any gene: 10. The CDR3 DNA follows: TGTGCCAGCAGTGCCGGACTAGTTGGACGTGAGACCCAGTACTTC. It codes for CASSAGLVGRETQYF.

In its sample, this clonotype was seen many times. This rearrangement joins TRBV12-3 or TRBV12-4 to TRBJ2-5; tentatively, D is TRBD1 (6 bases). The CDR3 runs to 14 residues. V was cut by 2 bases and J by 4 bases, with 11 bases left in between. CDR3: CASSLSGAGETQYF. The CDR3 DNA reads as TGTGCCAGCAGTTTATCAGGGGCTGGAGAGACCCAGTACTTC.

This chain uses TRBV7-2 with TRBJ1-3; unclear D gene. Germline V gene sequence: CDR1 SGHTA, CDR2 FQGNSA. There are 15 residues in the CDR3. V lost 4 bases, J lost 0 bases, and 10 bases lay in between. In DNA form, the CDR3 reads TGTGCCAGCAGCTCAGGCAGGACCTCTGGAAACACCATATATTTT. It is translated as CASSSGRTSGNTIYF.

V is TRBV9 and J is TRBJ2-2, with a tentative D call TRBD1 (6 bases). The CDR3 runs to 17 residues. Per germline, CDR1 SGDLS and CDR2 YYNGEE. V shed 0 bases and J shed 0 bases, with 12 bases lying between them. CDR3 protein: CASSVAPSGANTGELFF. CDR3 nucleotide sequence: TGTGCCAGCAGCGTAGCCCCCTCAGGGGCGAACACCGGGGAGCTGTTTTTT.

There are a few counts of this clonotype. The CDR3 region has the DNA TGTGCCACCAGTGACCCCCGGAGGCCGGTCAATCAGCCCCAGCATTTT. This sequence encodes CATSDPRRPVNQPQHF. J is TRBJ1-5 and V is TRBV24-1; no firm D call. There are 16 residues in the CDR3. Looked up from germline, CDR1 is KGHDR and CDR2 is SFDVKD. Trimming took 4 bases from V and 3 from J, leaving 15 bases between them.

This clonotype occurred many times. V gene TRBV29-1 combines with J gene TRBJ1-2; tentatively, D is TRBD1 (6 bases). Deletions cut 7 bases from V and 2 bases from J, with 17 bases between. The length of the CDR3 is 14 residues. The germline V gene encodes CDR1 SQVTM and CDR2 ANQGSEA. CDR3 protein: CSADPGQPNYGYTF. The CDR3 DNA is TGCAGCGCTGACCCGGGACAACCGAACTATGGCTACACCTTC.

This clonotype was seen more than once but under ten times. The chain recombines TRBV12-3 or TRBV12-4 with TRBJ2-3; D unresolved. The CDR3 has 13 residues. V dropped 6 bases and J dropped 1 base, with 8 bases sitting between them. The CDR3: CASSRMGTDTQYF. Written as DNA, the CDR3 is TGTGCCAGCAGCAGAATGGGCACAGATACGCAGTATTTT.